A single sample gave rise to the 30 T cell receptor beta chains below, sequenced in a study of memory CD4+ T cells and cytomegalovirus serostatus. Generated by immunoSEQ multiplex PCR, the TCRdb table keeps only in-frame clones and is missing some. The table records about 38,000 clones, 79% of them present only once. The sort gate was single viable CD3+CD4+CD8-CD45RO+ cells for memory CD4+ T cells. Sequenced: memory CD4+ T cells from blood. Receptor source: an adult in good health and CMV-seropositive.

This chain joins TRBV9 and TRBJ2-1; tentative D call: TRBD2 (6 bases). CDR1 SGDLS and CDR2 YYNGEE come from the germline V gene. V lost 4 bases to trimming and J lost 7 bases, with 9 bases between them. The CDR3 loop spans 12 amino acids. The CDR3 spells CASSFGLNEQFF. DNA for the CDR3: TGTGCCAGCAGCTTTGGACTAAATGAGCAGTTCTTC.

This sequence joins TRBV7-3 and TRBJ2-2, with 8 bases identical to TRBD1. CDR1 and CDR2 (germline): SGHTA, FQGTGA. The length of the CDR3 is 15 residues. V shed 2 bases, J shed 8 bases, and the junction held 7 bases outside the gene matches. The CDR3 spells CASSLQGAIPGELFF. The CDR3 nucleotides read TGTGCCAGCAGCTTACAGGGGGCTATTCCGGGGGAGCTGTTTTTT.

The chain recombines TRBV7-9 with TRBJ1-2; D ambiguous. The germline V and J ends were trimmed by 5 bases and 4 bases, with 5 bases remaining between them. CDR3 length equals 11 residues. CDR1 is SEHNR and CDR2 is FQNEAQ in the germline V gene (reference sequence). The CDR3 sequence: CASSRGYGYTF. CDR3 sequence (DNA): TGTGCCAGCAGCAGAGGCTATGGCTACACCTTC.

A few counts support this clone. The genes are TRBV9 and TRBJ1-1; no clear D. CDR3 length: 14 residues. Trimming took off 0 bases at V and 1 base at J, with 7 bases between the two ends. Germline V gene lookup returns CDR1 SGDLS and CDR2 YYNGEE. In nucleotides, the CDR3 is TGTGCCAGCAGCGTAGGGGAGTGGAACACTGAAGCTTTCTTT. Protein: CASSVGEWNTEAFF.

This chain links TRBV5-4 with TRBJ2-7; possibly TRBD2 for D (7 bases). The CDR3 covers 15 residues. Germline V gene lookup returns CDR1 SGHNT and CDR2 YYREEE (reference sequence). The V end was cut by 1 base, the J end by 2 bases, with 13 bases between. The CDR3 DNA is TGTGCCAGCAGCTTGATGCCGGGGGGCGCCTACGAGCAGTACTTC. Translated: CASSLMPGGAYEQYF.

The table lists this clone with a few counts. This chain joins TRBV2 and TRBJ1-2, with D unresolved. The germline V gene has CDR1 SNHLY and CDR2 FYNNEI. Trimming stripped 6 bases from V and 7 bases from J, with 15 bases between. The CDR3 has 13 residues. Here the CDR3 DNA reads TGTGCCAGCAGCTTATCAGGAGGGATTGGCTACACCTTC. Translating gives CASSLSGGIGYTF.

The V call is TRBV7-3, the J call TRBJ1-2; possibly TRBD1 for D (5 bases). Germline assignment: CDR1 SGHTA and CDR2 FQGTGA. The CDR3 totals 14 residues. The germline V and J ends were trimmed by 0 bases and 3 bases, with 8 bases remaining between them. The CDR3 protein is CASSLTGDDYGYTF. The CDR3 coding sequence is TGTGCCAGCAGCTTAACCGGGGACGACTATGGCTACACCTTC.

The rearrangement joins TRBV4-1 to TRBJ2-2; either TRBD1 or TRBD2 may supply D (5 bases each). This CDR3 contains 13 residues. V dropped 6 bases and J dropped 5 bases, with 10 bases sitting between them. Germline-derived CDR1 and CDR2 are MGHRA and YSYEKL. In nucleotides, the CDR3 is TGCGCCAGCAGGGGGGTTAGGACCGGGGAGCTGTTTTTT. This codes for CASRGVRTGELFF.

The chain combines TRBV2 with TRBJ2-1; 13 bases match TRBD2. This CDR3 contains 16 residues. Germline lookup yields CDR1 SNHLY and CDR2 FYNNEI. With 6 bases clipped from V and 8 bases from J, the junction kept 10 bases outside the gene matches. CDR3 residues: CASRTTSGGAEDEQFF. CDR3 nucleotide sequence: TGTGCCAGCAGGACCACTAGCGGGGGGGCCGAAGATGAGCAGTTCTTC.

This rearrangement joins TRBV6-6 to TRBJ1-5, with 12 bases that match TRBD1. CDR1 and CDR2 from the germline V gene are MNHNY and SVGAGI (reference sequence). Trimming cost V 4 bases and J 3 bases; bases outside gene matches: 1. The CDR3 totals 15 residues. CDR3 loop: CASSWGQGANQPQHF. CDR3 sequence (DNA): TGTGCCAGCAGTTGGGGACAGGGGGCCAATCAGCCCCAGCATTTT.

V usage is TRBV4-1 and J usage is TRBJ1-2, with no clear D. CDR1 is MGHRA and CDR2 is YSYEKL in the germline V gene. V was cut by 4 bases and J by 8 bases, with 17 bases left in between. The CDR3 runs 14 residues. Here the CDR3 DNA reads TGCGCCAGCAGCCCGCTAGGGATTTATGACGGCTACACCTTC. It is translated as CASSPLGIYDGYTF.

The J gene is TRBJ2-3, the V gene TRBV5-1; 12 bases line up with TRBD1. This CDR3 has 17 amino acids. V shed 4 bases and J 4 bases; nucleotides not matched to a gene: 10. CDR1 SGHRS and CDR2 YFSETQ come from the germline V gene. Here the CDR3 reads CASSTGTGGAVADTQYF. In DNA, the CDR3 is TGCGCCAGCAGCACTGGGACAGGGGGCGCGGTAGCAGATACGCAGTATTTT.

V and J are TRBV5-1 and TRBJ1-1; 7 bases are a match to TRBD1. Germline loops: CDR1 SGHRS, CDR2 YFSETQ. This CDR3 comprises 13 residues. V trimming: 5 bases; J trimming: 4 bases; junction bases outside the gene matches: 5. The CDR3 sequence is CASSKDRPTEAFF. The CDR3 nucleotides are TGCGCCAGCAGTAAGGACAGGCCCACTGAAGCTTTCTTT.

The chain couples TRBV6-1 to TRBJ2-7; 9 nucleotides agree with TRBD2. The CDR3 totals 14 residues. Germline CDR1 and CDR2: MNHNS and SASEGT. V was pared by 6 bases and J by 5 bases, with 8 bases of the junction left unmatched. The CDR3, as DNA: TGTGCCAGCAGCACTAGCGGGCAGTTAAACGAGCAGTACTTC. It translates to CASSTSGQLNEQYF.

This sequence joins TRBV2 and TRBJ1-1; 7 positions match TRBD1. Germline assignment: CDR1 SNHLY and CDR2 FYNNEI. The CDR3 totals 13 residues. The junction had 3 bases not matched to a gene; V was cut back by 8 bases and J by 0 bases. The CDR3 DNA reads as TGTGCCAGCCGGGGACAGATGAACACTGAAGCTTTCTTT. As protein: CASRGQMNTEAFF.

This rearrangement joins TRBV2 to TRBJ2-2; 9 nucleotides agree with TRBD2. The length of the CDR3 is 14 residues. The germline V gene encodes CDR1 SNHLY and CDR2 FYNNEI. Germline trimming cut 6 bases from V and 6 bases from J; bases unmatched to any gene: 5. The CDR3 reads CASRPGLASGELFF. CDR3 coding DNA: TGTGCCAGCAGACCGGGACTAGCTTCCGGGGAGCTGTTTTTT.

This clone was detected only once. This chain uses TRBV2 with TRBJ2-7; D is unresolved. The CDR3 length is 14 residues. Germline CDR1 and CDR2: SNHLY and FYNNEI. The germline V and J ends were trimmed by 2 bases and 0 bases, with 8 bases remaining between them. The chain's CDR3 is CASSEYGASYEQYF. CDR3 in DNA: TGTGCCAGCAGTGAATACGGAGCCTCCTACGAGCAGTACTTC.

Only a few counts were recorded for this clone. The chain couples TRBV7-8 to TRBJ2-3; the match to TRBD1 covers 9 bases. Looked up from germline, CDR1 is SGHVS and CDR2 is FQNEAQ. This CDR3 is 16 amino acids long. V lost 3 bases and J lost 3; bases outside the gene matches: 7. For the CDR3, the DNA is TGTGCCAGCAGCTTGAGGGACAGGGTGAAGACAGATACGCAGTATTTT. Protein sequence: CASSLRDRVKTDTQYF.

The V gene is TRBV6-1, the J gene TRBJ1-1; D perhaps matches TRBD1 (6 bases). V was clipped by 1 base and J by 6 bases, with 12 bases between them. There are 14 residues in the CDR3. Germline assignment: CDR1 MNHNS and CDR2 SASEGT. CDR3 bases: TGTGCCAGCAGTGAAGAGTATAGGGGGGCTGAAGCTTTCTTT. Translated: CASSEEYRGAEAFF.

This clone showed up just once. This chain joins TRBV5-6 and TRBJ2-3; D is unresolved. V gave up 0 bases and J gave up 3 bases, with 8 bases separating them. CDR1 and CDR2 from the germline V gene are SGHDT and YYEEEE. The CDR3 is made up of 14 amino acids. This chain's CDR3 is CASSLDYGTDTQYF. CDR3 DNA: TGTGCCAGCAGCTTGGACTATGGAACAGATACGCAGTATTTT.

The rearrangement uses TRBV5-1 and TRBJ1-2; 10 positions match TRBD1. In germline, CDR1 is SGHRS, CDR2 YFSETQ. V lost 2 bases to trimming and J lost 4 bases; unmatched junction nucleotides: 8. CDR3 length equals 16 residues. The CDR3 sequence is CASSFSPGQGSYGYTF. CDR3 DNA: TGCGCCAGCAGCTTTTCTCCGGGACAGGGGTCCTATGGCTACACCTTC.

The chain is built from TRBV4-3 and TRBJ1-4; 7 nucleotides match TRBD1. The CDR3 consists of 15 residues. The germline V gene encodes CDR1 LGHNA and CDR2 YSLEER. V shed 4 bases and J 5 bases; nucleotides not matched to a gene: 7. The CDR3 nucleotides read TGCGCCAGCAGCCCCAGGGGGGGGCTAAATGAAAAACTGTTTTTT. Translated, it gives CASSPRGGLNEKLFF.

This chain uses TRBV5-1 with TRBJ2-3; the match to TRBD1 covers 8 bases. V dropped 4 bases and J dropped 6; count of bases not matched to a gene: 7. CDR1 SGHRS and CDR2 YFSETQ come from the germline V gene. The length of the CDR3 is 14 residues. CDR3 DNA: TGCGCCAGCAGCCCGGGACAGGTGATTGATACGCAGTATTTT. Amino acids: CASSPGQVIDTQYF.

The chain joins TRBV5-6 to TRBJ1-5; D uncertain. This CDR3 comprises 15 residues. V lost 2 bases to trimming and J lost 0 bases, with 9 bases between them. Per germline, CDR1 SGHDT and CDR2 YYEEEE. The CDR3 is CASSLLGISNQPQHF. The CDR3 DNA reads TGTGCCAGCAGCTTACTGGGAATTAGCAATCAGCCCCAGCATTTT.

The chain links TRBV11-2 to TRBJ1-2; a possible D gene is TRBD1 (6 bases). Trimming cost V 6 bases and J 1 base, with 24 bases left between them. The CDR3 is 18 amino acids. CDR1 SGHAT and CDR2 FQNNGV come from the germline V gene. CDR3 sequence: CASRTVRDKGGGNYGYTF. The CDR3 DNA reads TGTGCCAGCAGAACTGTCCGGGACAAAGGAGGGGGTAACTATGGCTACACCTTC.

The count of this clone is one. The J gene is TRBJ2-1, the V gene TRBV28, with D perhaps TRBD1 (6 bases). There are 11 residues in the CDR3. With 5 bases removed from V and 11 bases from J, the gap between germline ends came to 10 bases. The germline gives CDR1 MDHEN, CDR2 SYDVKM. The CDR3 loop reads CASSLRDKQFF. For the CDR3, the DNA is TGTGCCAGCAGTCTGAGGGACAAGCAGTTCTTC.

The chain joins TRBV5-1 to TRBJ1-2, with a weak D call TRBD1 (6 bases). Trimming removed 3 bases at V and 7 bases at J, with 13 bases between. This CDR3 spans 13 amino acids. Per germline, CDR1 SGHRS and CDR2 YFSETQ. As DNA, the CDR3 is TGCGCCAGCAGCTCCGGGGGGGCGAGTGGCTACACCTTC. It translates to CASSSGGASGYTF.

The V gene is TRBV27, the J gene TRBJ2-3; D not certain. V was trimmed by 2 bases and J by 0 bases, leaving 6 bases between them. Germline CDR1 reads MNHEY; CDR2 reads SMNVEV (reference sequence). The CDR3 has 14 amino acids. In DNA, the CDR3 is TGTGCCAGCAGTTTAAAACGTAGCACAGATACGCAGTATTTT. Protein product: CASSLKRSTDTQYF.

The chain is built from TRBV9 and TRBJ2-1, with 11 bases identical to TRBD2. CDR3 length: 16 amino acids. V shed 4 bases and J 10 bases; nucleotides not matched to a gene: 13. The germline V gene encodes CDR1 SGDLS and CDR2 YYNGEE. The CDR3 is CASSPLSSGRMREQFF. The CDR3 coding sequence is TGTGCCAGCAGCCCTCTGTCTAGCGGGAGGATGCGGGAGCAGTTCTTC.

V is TRBV6-5 and J is TRBJ2-7; 10 nucleotides align to TRBD2. Looked up from germline, CDR1 is MNHEY and CDR2 is SVGAGI. The J segment lost 2 bases and the V segment lost 0 bases, leaving 4 bases of the junction unmatched. This CDR3 is built from 16 residues. CDR3 DNA sequence: TGTGCCAGCAGTTACTCGAGCGGGAGGGGCGCCTACGAGCAGTACTTC. Its protein product is CASSYSSGRGAYEQYF.